These T cell receptor beta chains were read from a single sample in a study of cytomegalovirus exposure and HLA in healthy donors. Generated by immunoSEQ multiplex PCR, the TCRdb table keeps only in-frame clones and is missing some. The sample has under 150,000 clones, approximately 80% seen once; the top ten hold 2.5% to 3%. Input material: PBMCs. These receptors were obtained from a young man in good health and CMV-seronegative. CDR3s include the opening cysteine and the closing phenylalanine or tryptophan. The D gene is left open where the match is weak. Some rows have no size entry. The others give once, few or many, or a class for an expanded clone.

D gene: TRBD2
clone size: few
J gene: TRBJ2-3
V gene: TRBV5-4
CDR3 protein: CASSPTGGRDLWTDTQYF
CDR3 DNA: TGTGCCAGCAGCCCCACGGGTGGGAGGGATTTATGGACAGATACGCAGTATTTT

D gene: -
clone size: few
J gene: TRBJ1-1
V gene: TRBV19
CDR3 protein: CASAGDTEAFF
CDR3 DNA: TGTGCCAGTGCGGGGGACACTGAAGCTTTCTTT

D gene: -
clone size: -
J gene: TRBJ2-5
V gene: TRBV6-1
CDR3 protein: CASSGQRGGQETQYF
CDR3 DNA: TGTGCCAGCAGTGGACAGCGAGGGGGACAAGAGACCCAGTACTTC

D gene: TRBD2
clone size: -
J gene: TRBJ2-2
V gene: TRBV10-3
CDR3 protein: CAISESRGRALGELFF
CDR3 DNA: TGTGCCATCAGTGAGTCGCGCGGGAGGGCCCTCGGGGAGCTGTTTTTT

D gene: -
clone size: -
J gene: TRBJ1-5
V gene: TRBV28
CDR3 protein: CASSPLLMDQPQHF
CDR3 DNA: TGTGCCAGCAGTCCACTTCTTATGGATCAGCCCCAGCATTTT

D gene: -
clone size: -
J gene: TRBJ1-2
V gene: TRBV25-1
CDR3 protein: CASRTIYGYTF
CDR3 DNA: TGTGCCAGCAGGACAATTTATGGCTACACCTTC

D gene: TRBD1
clone size: -
J gene: TRBJ1-5
V gene: TRBV15
CDR3 protein: CATSREQGIRRNQPQHF
CDR3 DNA: TGTGCCACCAGCAGAGAACAGGGGATACGCCGGAATCAGCCCCAGCATTTT

D gene: -
clone size: -
J gene: TRBJ2-3
V gene: TRBV4-3
CDR3 protein: CASSQRTGGDVDTQYF
CDR3 DNA: TGCGCCAGCAGCCAAAGGACAGGAGGGGATGTAGATACGCAGTATTTT

D gene: -
clone size: -
J gene: TRBJ2-3
V gene: TRBV6-5
CDR3 protein: CASRDIGSDTQYF
CDR3 DNA: TGTGCCAGCAGGGACATCGGGTCGGATACGCAGTATTTT

D gene: TRBD2
clone size: -
J gene: TRBJ2-1
V gene: TRBV11-2
CDR3 protein: CASSLDKFLAGVFNEQFF
CDR3 DNA: TGTGCCAGCAGCTTAGATAAGTTTCTAGCGGGAGTTTTCAATGAGCAGTTCTTC

D gene: TRBD1
clone size: -
J gene: TRBJ2-3
V gene: TRBV5-1
CDR3 protein: CASSLGQGATADTQYF
CDR3 DNA: TGCGCCAGCAGCTTGGGACAGGGGGCTACGGCAGATACGCAGTATTTT

D gene: TRBD1
clone size: -
J gene: TRBJ2-1
V gene: TRBV29-1
CDR3 protein: CSVDREQGVGNEQFF
CDR3 DNA: TGCAGCGTGGATAGGGAGCAGGGGGTGGGAAATGAGCAGTTCTTC

D gene: TRBD2
clone size: -
J gene: TRBJ2-7
V gene: TRBV27
CDR3 protein: CASSFGAGVGAEQYF
CDR3 DNA: TGTGCCAGCAGTTTCGGAGCGGGAGTAGGGGCCGAGCAGTACTTC

D gene: -
clone size: -
J gene: TRBJ1-4
V gene: TRBV2
CDR3 protein: CASSEVGRATNEKLFF
CDR3 DNA: TGTGCCAGCAGTGAAGTGGGCAGGGCAACTAATGAAAAACTGTTTTTT

D gene: -
clone size: -
J gene: TRBJ1-5
V gene: TRBV19
CDR3 protein: CASSFRLLGNQPQHF
CDR3 DNA: TGTGCCAGTAGTTTCAGACTGCTCGGGAATCAGCCCCAGCATTTT

D gene: -
clone size: -
J gene: TRBJ1-2
V gene: TRBV30
CDR3 protein: CAWSTGQNYGYTF
CDR3 DNA: TGTGCCTGGAGTACTGGACAGAACTATGGCTACACCTTC

D gene: -
clone size: -
J gene: TRBJ2-5
V gene: TRBV29-1
CDR3 protein: CSVLARGGETQYF
CDR3 DNA: TGCAGCGTCCTAGCGAGGGGTGGTGAGACCCAGTACTTC

D gene: TRBD1
clone size: few
J gene: TRBJ1-1
V gene: TRBV28
CDR3 protein: CASRKSGTGLNTEAFF
CDR3 DNA: TGTGCCAGCAGGAAATCCGGGACAGGGTTGAACACTGAAGCTTTCTTT

D gene: -
clone size: -
J gene: TRBJ1-2
V gene: TRBV27
CDR3 protein: CASSLSSGMGGYPF
CDR3 DNA: TGTGCCAGCAGTTTATCGTCAGGGATGGGTGGCTACCCCTTC

D gene: TRBD1
clone size: -
J gene: TRBJ2-7
V gene: TRBV2
CDR3 protein: CASRPGQGASEQYF
CDR3 DNA: TGTGCCAGCAGGCCGGGACAGGGGGCTTCCGAGCAGTACTTC

D gene: TRBD2
clone size: -
J gene: TRBJ2-1
V gene: TRBV27
CDR3 protein: CASSRPGTSGRNEQFF
CDR3 DNA: TGTGCCAGCAGTCGGCCCGGCACTAGCGGTCGGAATGAGCAGTTCTTC

D gene: TRBD2
clone size: -
J gene: TRBJ2-7
V gene: TRBV27
CDR3 protein: CASSLLAGIYEQYF
CDR3 DNA: TGTGCCAGCAGTTTACTAGCGGGTATCTACGAGCAGTACTTC

D gene: -
clone size: -
J gene: TRBJ2-7
V gene: TRBV19
CDR3 protein: CASSMDYSYEQYF
CDR3 DNA: TGTGCCAGTTCCATGGACTACTCCTACGAGCAGTACTTC

D gene: TRBD1
clone size: -
J gene: TRBJ2-1
V gene: TRBV6-5
CDR3 protein: CASSYEGASYNEQFF
CDR3 DNA: TGTGCCAGCAGTTACGAGGGGGCCTCCTACAATGAGCAGTTCTTC

D gene: -
clone size: -
J gene: TRBJ1-1
V gene: TRBV9
CDR3 protein: CASSKDHSLNTEAFF
CDR3 DNA: TGTGCCAGCAGCAAGGATCACAGTTTGAACACTGAAGCTTTCTTT

D gene: TRBD1
clone size: -
J gene: TRBJ2-3
V gene: TRBV7-9
CDR3 protein: CASSSGQGIADTQYF
CDR3 DNA: TGTGCCAGCAGTTCGGGACAGGGGATCGCAGATACGCAGTATTTT

D gene: TRBD1
clone size: -
J gene: TRBJ1-4
V gene: TRBV6-1
CDR3 protein: CASSDSGQPNEKLFF
CDR3 DNA: TGTGCCAGCAGTGATTCGGGACAGCCCAATGAAAAACTGTTTTTT

D gene: -
clone size: -
J gene: TRBJ1-2
V gene: TRBV10-2
CDR3 protein: CASSDRVRDYGYPF
CDR3 DNA: TGCGCCAGCAGTGATCGAGTCCGGGACTATGGCTACCCCTTC

D gene: -
clone size: -
J gene: TRBJ2-2
V gene: TRBV5-1
CDR3 protein: CASSLVSGIDTGELFF
CDR3 DNA: TGCGCCAGCAGCTTGGTATCGGGGATAGACACCGGGGAGCTGTTTTTT

D gene: TRBD1
clone size: -
J gene: TRBJ2-7
V gene: TRBV19
CDR3 protein: CASSPGTGAYEQYF
CDR3 DNA: TGTGCCAGTAGCCCAGGGACAGGGGCCTACGAGCAGTACTTC

D gene: TRBD1
clone size: -
J gene: TRBJ2-7
V gene: TRBV2
CDR3 protein: CASGGQGGYEQYF
CDR3 DNA: TGTGCCAGCGGGGGACAGGGTGGCTACGAGCAGTACTTC

D gene: TRBD2
clone size: -
J gene: TRBJ2-1
V gene: TRBV11-2
CDR3 protein: CASSLGGISYNEQFF
CDR3 DNA: TGTGCCAGCAGCTTGGGGGGGATCTCCTACAATGAGCAGTTCTTC

D gene: TRBD1
clone size: -
J gene: TRBJ2-7
V gene: TRBV5-6
CDR3 protein: CASSPDRAKQYF
CDR3 DNA: TGTGCCAGCAGCCCGGACAGGGCTAAGCAGTACTTC

D gene: TRBD2
clone size: -
J gene: TRBJ2-5
V gene: TRBV7-9
CDR3 protein: CASSYPGLAVQETQYF
CDR3 DNA: TGTGCCAGCAGCTATCCGGGACTAGCGGTCCAAGAGACCCAGTACTTC

D gene: TRBD1
clone size: -
J gene: TRBJ1-2
V gene: TRBV6-1
CDR3 protein: CASIQGGVGGYPF
CDR3 DNA: TGTGCCAGCATCCAGGGGGGCGTTGGTGGCTACCCCTTC

D gene: TRBD2
clone size: few
J gene: TRBJ2-7
V gene: TRBV4-3
CDR3 protein: CASSQELLAGSHEQYF
CDR3 DNA: TGCGCCAGCAGCCAAGAATTGCTAGCGGGATCTCACGAGCAGTACTTC

D gene: -
clone size: -
J gene: TRBJ1-5
V gene: TRBV4-1
CDR3 protein: CASSQNYRDDQPQHF
CDR3 DNA: TGCGCCAGCAGCCAAAATTACAGGGATGATCAGCCCCAGCATTTT

D gene: TRBD2
clone size: -
J gene: TRBJ2-7
V gene: TRBV19
CDR3 protein: CASSRGGIYEQYF
CDR3 DNA: TGTGCCAGTAGTCGGGGGGGGATCTACGAGCAGTACTTC

D gene: -
clone size: -
J gene: TRBJ2-7
V gene: TRBV5-6
CDR3 protein: CASSSISYEQYF
CDR3 DNA: TGTGCCAGCAGCAGCATCTCCTACGAGCAGTACTTC

D gene: -
clone size: -
J gene: TRBJ2-1
V gene: TRBV11-2
CDR3 protein: CASSLDNIHSYNEQFF
CDR3 DNA: TGTGCCAGCAGCTTAGACAACATACACTCCTACAATGAGCAGTTCTTC

D gene: -
clone size: -
J gene: TRBJ2-7
V gene: TRBV5-1
CDR3 protein: CASSLYTGSYEQYF
CDR3 DNA: TGCGCCAGCAGCTTGTATACAGGGTCCTACGAGCAGTACTTC

D gene: TRBD2
clone size: once
J gene: TRBJ2-3
V gene: TRBV29-1
CDR3 protein: CSGKRGGSTDTQYF
CDR3 DNA: TGCAGCGGCAAGCGGGGGGGTAGCACAGATACGCAGTATTTT

D gene: -
clone size: few
J gene: TRBJ2-1
V gene: TRBV7-6
CDR3 protein: CASSATPGNEQFF
CDR3 DNA: TGTGCCAGCAGCGCTACGCCGGGTAATGAGCAGTTCTTC

D gene: -
clone size: once
J gene: TRBJ2-7
V gene: TRBV20-1
CDR3 protein: CSAQVSYEQYF
CDR3 DNA: TGCAGTGCCCAGGTTTCCTACGAGCAGTACTTC

D gene: -
clone size: -
J gene: TRBJ2-1
V gene: TRBV7-6
CDR3 protein: CASSTLQGVTAYEQFF
CDR3 DNA: TGTGCCAGCAGCACACTACAGGGTGTTACGGCCTATGAGCAGTTCTTC

D gene: TRBD1
clone size: -
J gene: TRBJ1-1
V gene: TRBV28
CDR3 protein: CASSLVGQSKGNTEAFF
CDR3 DNA: TGTGCCAGCAGTTTGGTGGGACAGTCCAAGGGGAACACTGAAGCTTTCTTT